Shown below are 22 T cell receptor beta chains from a single sample sequenced in a study of cytotoxic CD8 clonotypes in ibrutinib-treated CLL. Here immunoSEQ multiplex PCR was the method, and the copy in TCRdb shows in-frame clones only, minus some. The table has about 300,000 clones, 60% to 80% seen once. The specimen comprised PBMCs, sampled at disease progression, from a patient treated with ibrutinib. Receptors originate from a human donor with chronic lymphocytic leukemia.

On this clone itself: The same CDR3 is also encoded by other DNA sequences in this sample. The V and J genes are TRBV5-1 and TRBJ2-7, with 8 bases lining up with TRBD2. This CDR3 has 14 amino acids. With 2 bases clipped from V and 2 bases from J, the junction kept 3 bases outside the gene matches. Germline values: CDR1 SGHRS, CDR2 YFSETQ. CDR3 region: CASSLVAGTYEQYF. The CDR3 DNA is TGCGCCAGCAGCTTAGTAGCGGGGACCTACGAGCAGTACTTC.

This rearrangement joins TRBV5-4 to TRBJ2-7, with 7 positions matching TRBD1. Losses at the gene ends were 0 bases for V and 12 bases for J; bases not matched to a gene: 6. Germline V lookup: CDR1 SGHNT, CDR2 YYREEE (reference sequence). The length of the CDR3 is 12 residues. Here the CDR3 DNA reads TGTGCCAGCAGCTTGGGACCGACAGGGAGGTACTTC. This encodes CASSLGPTGRYF.

This clone was observed a single time. This chain links TRBV6-5 with TRBJ2-3, with 9 nucleotides matching TRBD2. This CDR3 spans 14 amino acids. V lost 8 bases and J lost 0; bases outside the gene matches: 3. From germline, CDR1 is MNHEY and CDR2 SVGAGI. The chain's CDR3 is CASESGGSTDTQYF. As DNA, the CDR3 is TGTGCCAGCGAGAGCGGGGGGAGCACAGATACGCAGTATTTT.

A single count supports this clone. The genes are TRBV4-3 and TRBJ2-1; weak D call: TRBD1 (6 bases). This CDR3 is 16 amino acids long. The germline CDR1 and CDR2 sequences are LGHNA and YSLEER. Trimming cost V 2 bases and J 2 bases, with 13 bases left between them. CDR3 sequence reads: CASSQTTGLTYNEQFF. CDR3 nucleotide sequence: TGCGCCAGCAGCCAAACAACAGGGTTAACCTACAATGAGCAGTTCTTC.

The chain has TRBV19 and TRBJ2-2; 10 bases align to TRBD2. Trimming took 6 bases from V and 7 from J; bases not matched to a gene: 8. There are 15 residues in the CDR3. Per germline, CDR1 LNHDA and CDR2 SQIVND (reference sequence). The CDR3 protein is CASRPLAGVSGELFF. CDR3 DNA sequence: TGTGCCAGTAGACCCCTAGCGGGAGTGAGCGGGGAGCTGTTTTTT.

As concerns this clone: One end of the junction does not line up with germline, which may come from a read error. The chain is built from TRBV5-4 and TRBJ2-7; D could derive from TRBD1 or TRBD2 (5 bases each). Germline V gene data show CDR1 as SGHNT and CDR2 as YYREEE (reference sequence). The CDR3 runs to 15 residues. DNA for the CDR3: TGCGCCAGCAGCCAAGAAGGGGACGGGACCTACGAGCAGTACTTC. Its translation is CASSQEGDGTYEQYF.

The CDR3 DNA reads as TGTGCCAGCAGCTTAACAGACTCTGGGGCCAACGTCCTGACTTTC. Its translation is CASSLTDSGANVLTF. This chain joins TRBV7-3 and TRBJ2-6; no reliable D call. The CDR3 consists of 15 residues. Germline-derived CDR1 and CDR2 are SGHTA and FQGTGA. V was shortened by 0 bases and J by 0 bases, with 3 bases between the two germline ends.

This chain links TRBV5-4 with TRBJ2-2; tentatively, D is TRBD1 (5 bases). V was shortened by 0 bases and J by 6 bases, with 9 bases between the two germline ends. In germline, CDR1 is SGHNT, CDR2 YYREEE (reference sequence). CDR3 size: 14 residues. The CDR3 spells CASSLAQGPGELFF. CDR3 nucleotides: TGTGCCAGCAGCTTGGCGCAGGGCCCCGGGGAGCTGTTTTTT.

This clone showed up just once. This chain uses TRBV7-3 with TRBJ2-5; no clear D. Germline V CDR1 and CDR2: SGHTA, FQGTGA. The CDR3 has 14 amino acids. Trimming stripped 1 base from V and 5 bases from J, with 11 bases between. As DNA, the CDR3 is TGTGCCAGCAGCTTAATGGCAGGCTCGGAGACCCAGTACTTC. Translating gives CASSLMAGSETQYF.

This clone occurred once. The rearrangement uses TRBV7-3 and TRBJ1-1, with D uncertain. The CDR3 is 13 residues long. The V end was cut by 5 bases, the J end by 1 base, with 8 bases between. From germline, CDR1 is SGHTA and CDR2 FQGTGA. The CDR3 DNA sequence: TGTGCCAGCAGCCACGACGAGAACACTGAAGCTTTCTTT. The encoded protein is CASSHDENTEAFF. Full variable domain (missing parts from reference TRBV7-3 and TRBJ1-1): GAGVSQTPSNKVTEKGKYVELRCDPISGHTALYWYRQSLGQGPEFLIYFQGTGAADDSGLPNDRFFAVRPEGSVSTLKIQRTERGDSAVYLCASSHDENTEAFFGQGTRLTVV.

The rearrangement uses TRBV10-3 and TRBJ2-3, with 10 positions matching TRBD1. Germline lookup yields CDR1 ENHRY and CDR2 SYGVKD. This CDR3 is 15 amino acids long. V shed 6 bases, J shed 0 bases, and the junction held 3 bases outside the gene matches. CDR3 coding DNA: TGTGCCATCAGGGGGACAGGGGCGAGCACAGATACGCAGTATTTT. It yields the protein CAIRGTGASTDTQYF.

Points on this clone: One end of the junction does not line up with germline, which may come from a read error. The V and J genes are TRBV20-1 and TRBJ2-1, with D unclear. The CDR3 extends over 10 amino acids. Germline V gene lookup returns CDR1 DFQATT and CDR2 SNEGSKA (reference sequence). CDR3: CSAANNEQFF. The CDR3 DNA sequence: TGCAGTGCTGCCAACAACGAGCAGTTCTTC.

The chain recombines TRBV27 with TRBJ2-2; 8 bases map to TRBD2. The CDR3 has 14 amino acids. After removal of 7 bases from V and 7 bases from J, the junction contained 8 bases not matched to a gene. Germline assignment: CDR1 MNHEY and CDR2 SMNVEV (reference sequence). CDR3 nucleotide sequence: TGTGCCAGCACCCCTAGCGGGTGGTTCGGGGAGCTGTTTTTT. It encodes CASTPSGWFGELFF.

V is TRBV15 and J is TRBJ1-3; D perhaps matches TRBD1 (6 bases). From germline, CDR1 is LNHNV and CDR2 YYDKDF (reference sequence). Trimming shortened V by 0 bases and J by 2 bases, and 11 bases separated the two germline ends. This CDR3 spans 16 amino acids. The DNA of the CDR3 is TGTGCCACCAGCAGAGATAGGGGGGTTACTGGAAACACCATATATTTT. Translated, it gives CATSRDRGVTGNTIYF.

The sample holds one count of this clone. The chain employs TRBV5-6 and TRBJ2-1; maybe TRBD1 (8 bases). Germline-derived CDR1 and CDR2 are SGHDT and YYEEEE. The CDR3 has 17 amino acids. Trimming left V 0 bases short and J 1 base short, with 14 bases between. CDR3 amino acids: CASSLGGQGGSYNEQFF. CDR3 in DNA: TGTGCCAGCAGCTTGGGTGGACAGGGAGGGTCCTACAATGAGCAGTTCTTC.

The rearrangement joins TRBV5-5 to TRBJ1-3; 7 bases line up with TRBD1. The CDR3 is 16 residues long. The germline V gene encodes CDR1 SGHKS and CDR2 YYEKEE (reference sequence). V lost 3 bases, J lost 2 bases, and 8 bases stayed unmatched. CDR3 bases: TGTGCCAGCAGCTGGTACAGGGGATACACTGGAAACACCATATATTTT. This encodes CASSWYRGYTGNTIYF.

The chain carries TRBV29-1 and TRBJ2-3; D may be TRBD1 or TRBD2 (5 bases each). CDR1 is SQVTM, CDR2 ANQGSEA, per germline. CDR3 length: 15 amino acids. V lost 1 base, J lost 1 base, and 12 bases lay in between. CDR3: CSVEVGGAGTDTQYF. CDR3 sequence (DNA): TGCAGCGTTGAAGTTGGGGGTGCTGGCACAGATACGCAGTATTTT.

V and J are TRBV29-1 and TRBJ2-4; the match to TRBD1 covers 7 bases. The CDR3 loop spans 13 amino acids. Germline V gives CDR1 SQVTM, CDR2 ANQGSEA. Trimming cost V 5 bases and J 6 bases; bases outside gene matches: 7. The CDR3 DNA reads as TGCAGCGTTCTAGGCAGGGGGATAAACATTCAGTACTTC. Amino acids: CSVLGRGINIQYF.

The chain recombines TRBV19 with TRBJ1-6, with D possibly TRBD1 on 5 matching bases. The CDR3 loop spans 14 amino acids. CDR1 is LNHDA, CDR2 SQIVND, per germline (reference sequence). The V gene lost 3 bases and the J gene lost 7 bases, with 10 bases spanning the gap. The CDR3, as DNA: TGTGCCAGTAGTATCGGGACGGGAAATTCACCCCTCCACTTT. This codes for CASSIGTGNSPLHF.

The J gene is TRBJ1-4, the V gene TRBV4-1, with no clear D. Trimming shortened V by 0 bases and J by 7 bases, and 9 bases separated the two germline ends. Germline values: CDR1 MGHRA, CDR2 YSYEKL. CDR3 size: 14 residues. The CDR3, as DNA: TGCGCCAGCAGCCAAGATGGAGTGAGTGAAAAACTGTTTTTT. Amino acid sequence: CASSQDGVSEKLFF.

This sequence joins TRBV28 and TRBJ2-7; 8 nucleotides match TRBD1. The germline CDR1 and CDR2 sequences are MDHEN and SYDVKM. Trimming took 5 bases from V and 6 from J; bases not matched to a gene: 6. This CDR3 region has 13 residues. The CDR3 nucleotides read TGTGCCAGCAGTATCGGACAGGGAGGCGAGCAGTACTTC. Protein sequence: CASSIGQGGEQYF.

The chain uses TRBV10-3 and TRBJ2-3; 7 bases line up with TRBD1. V lost 11 bases and J lost 0; bases outside the gene matches: 5. Germline values: CDR1 ENHRY, CDR2 SYGVKD. This CDR3 is 13 amino acids long. The CDR3 is CAVRDRSTDTQYF. In DNA form, the CDR3 reads TGTGCCGTCCGGGACAGAAGCACAGATACGCAGTATTTT.